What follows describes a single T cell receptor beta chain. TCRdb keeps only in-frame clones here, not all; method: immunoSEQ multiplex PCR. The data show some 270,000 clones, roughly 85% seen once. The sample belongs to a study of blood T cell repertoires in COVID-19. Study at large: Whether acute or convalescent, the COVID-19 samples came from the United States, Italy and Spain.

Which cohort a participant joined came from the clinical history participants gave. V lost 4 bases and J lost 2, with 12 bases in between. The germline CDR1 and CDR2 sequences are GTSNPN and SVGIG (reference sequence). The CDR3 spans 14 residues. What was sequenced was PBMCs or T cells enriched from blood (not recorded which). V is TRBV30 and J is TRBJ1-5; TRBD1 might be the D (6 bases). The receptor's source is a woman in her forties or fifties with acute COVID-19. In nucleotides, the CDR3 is TGTGCCTGGACCACAGGGTACGGCAATCAGCCCCAGCATTTT. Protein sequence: CAWTTGYGNQPQHF. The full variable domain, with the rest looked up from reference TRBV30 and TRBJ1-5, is SQTIHQWPATLVQPVGSPLSLECTVEGTSNPNLYWYRQAAGRGLQLLFYSVGIGQISSEVPQNLSASRPQDRQFILSSKKLLLSDSGFYLCAWTTGYGNQPQHFGDGTRLSIL.